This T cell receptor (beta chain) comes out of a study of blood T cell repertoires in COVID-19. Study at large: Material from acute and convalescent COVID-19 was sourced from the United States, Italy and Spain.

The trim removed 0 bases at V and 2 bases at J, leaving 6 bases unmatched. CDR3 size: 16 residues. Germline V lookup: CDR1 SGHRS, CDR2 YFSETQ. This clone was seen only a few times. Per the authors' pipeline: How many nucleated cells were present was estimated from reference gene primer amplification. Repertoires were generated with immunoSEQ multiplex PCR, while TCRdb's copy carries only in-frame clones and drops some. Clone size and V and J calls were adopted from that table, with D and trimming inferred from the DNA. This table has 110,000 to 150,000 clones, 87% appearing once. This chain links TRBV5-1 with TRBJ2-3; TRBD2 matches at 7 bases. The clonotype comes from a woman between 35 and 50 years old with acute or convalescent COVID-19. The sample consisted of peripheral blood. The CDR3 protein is CASSLGARGNTDTQYF. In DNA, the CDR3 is TGCGCCAGCAGCTTGGGCGCGCGGGGGAACACAGATACGCAGTATTTT.